The 23 T cell receptor beta chains below were found in one sample sequenced in a study of identical twins. TCRdb reanalysed the 5' RACE reads using MiXCR and keeps one entry per CDR3 protein. In the table there are about 470,000 distinct CDR3 sequences, more than 20% of which are singletons. These data were also filed under a second study, of T cells expressing NK-cell markers.

The source material was CD4+ T cells sorted from blood. All receptors come from a woman in her late teens or twenties in good health.

V is TRBV5-1 and J is TRBJ2-1, with D possibly TRBD2 on 7 matching bases. Germline lookup yields CDR1 SGHRS and CDR2 YFSETQ. The length of the CDR3 is 14 residues. V lost 4 bases and J lost 3, with 11 bases in between. As DNA, the CDR3 is TGCGCCAGCAGCGGGGGGGACAACTACAATGAGCAGTTCTTC. As protein: CASSGGDNYNEQFF.

This chain uses TRBV7-8 with TRBJ1-6, with 7 bases identical to TRBD1. J gave up 7 bases and V 5 bases, and 8 bases lay outside the gene matches. The CDR3 is 15 residues long. Looked up from germline, CDR1 is SGHVS and CDR2 is FQNEAQ. CDR3 DNA sequence: TGTGCCAGCAGCCCCACGGGACAGCAAAATTCACCCCTCCACTTT. Protein sequence: CASSPTGQQNSPLHF.

This clonotype was counted between two and nine times. The CDR3 nucleotides are TGCAGTGCTAGATCCGAGACTAGCAACTCCTACAATGAGCAGTTCTTC. This codes for CSARSETSNSYNEQFF. The chain couples TRBV20-1 to TRBJ2-1, with 7 bases aligning to TRBD2. Germline CDR1 and CDR2: DFQATT and SNEGSKA (reference sequence). V trimming: 2 bases; J trimming: 0 bases; junction bases outside the gene matches: 7. The CDR3 length is 16 residues.

The CDR3: CSASRLAGRTYEQYF. Here the CDR3 DNA reads TGCAGTGCTAGCAGACTAGCGGGAAGAACCTACGAGCAGTACTTC. The V call is TRBV20-1, the J call TRBJ2-7; 11 nucleotides align to TRBD2. J lost 2 bases, V lost 3 bases, and 6 bases had no gene match. Germline-derived CDR1 and CDR2 are DFQATT and SNEGSKA (reference sequence). The CDR3 runs 15 residues.

The chain uses TRBV3-1 and TRBJ1-1; the match to TRBD1 covers 8 bases. There are 14 residues in the CDR3. Unmatched junction bases numbered 2, after V lost 1 base and J lost 4 bases. Germline CDR1 LGHDT, CDR2 YNNKEL (reference sequence). The CDR3 is CASSQVTGGTEAFF. CDR3 nucleotides: TGTGCCAGCAGCCAAGTTACAGGGGGCACTGAAGCTTTCTTT.

In this sample, this clonotype turned up a few times. The V call is TRBV7-9, the J call TRBJ1-1; D may be TRBD1 (6 bases). V was clipped by 2 bases and J by 8 bases, with 12 bases between them. Looked up from germline, CDR1 is SEHNR and CDR2 is FQNEAQ (reference sequence). The CDR3 spans 13 residues. The CDR3: CASSLYTGHEAFF. In nucleotides, the CDR3 is TGTGCCAGCAGCTTATACACGGGACACGAAGCTTTCTTT. The entire variable domain, with the rest obtained from reference TRBV7-9 and TRBJ1-1, is as follows: DTGVSQNPRHKITKRGQNVTFRCDPISEHNRLYWYRQTLGQGPEFLTYFQNEAQLEKSRLLSDRFSAERPKGSFSTLEIQRTEQGDSAMYLCASSLYTGHEAFFGQGTRLTVV.

The chain couples TRBV5-6 to TRBJ2-1, with 7 bases lining up with TRBD1. Germline CDR1 and CDR2: SGHDT and YYEEEE. This CDR3 has 14 amino acids. J lost 8 bases, V lost 4 bases, and 9 bases had no gene match. The CDR3 sequence is CASSTMTGFDEQFF. The DNA of the CDR3 is TGTGCCAGCAGCACGATGACAGGGTTTGATGAGCAGTTCTTC.

This chain links TRBV5-1 with TRBJ1-1; 8 bases map to TRBD1. CDR1 and CDR2 from the germline V gene are SGHRS and YFSETQ. The V and J ends lost 0 bases and 4 bases, in that order; junction bases with no gene match: 5. The CDR3 has 15 residues. The CDR3 region has the DNA TGCGCCAGCAGCTTGGGCCGGACAGGGAGCACTGAAGCTTTCTTT. This codes for CASSLGRTGSTEAFF.

In its sample, this clonotype was seen a few times. The V gene is TRBV3-1, the J gene TRBJ1-2; TRBD1 is a possible D gene (5 bases). Trimming shortened V by 1 base and J by 5 bases, and 14 bases separated the two germline ends. This CDR3 is built from 15 residues. CDR1 and CDR2 (germline): LGHDT, YNNKEL (reference sequence). The CDR3 DNA is TGTGCCAGCAGCCAAGGTTTTGGGGGTGGATATGGCTACACCTTC. The encoded protein is CASSQGFGGGYGYTF.

This clonotype was counted a few times. The rearrangement joins TRBV12-3 or TRBV12-4 to TRBJ2-4; weak D call: TRBD2 (5 bases). Trimming pared 6 bases from V and 6 bases from J, leaving 12 bases between. The CDR3 has 13 residues. The CDR3 nucleotides read TGTGCCAGCAGCCTAAACGGAGGAAACATTCAGTACTTC. The encoded protein is CASSLNGGNIQYF.

A few counts support this clonotype. This chain joins TRBV6-1 and TRBJ1-3; tentative D call: TRBD1 (5 bases). Germline CDR1 is MNHNS and CDR2 is SASEGT. Trimming pared 3 bases from V and 7 bases from J, leaving 13 bases between. The CDR3 contains 14 residues. In DNA, the CDR3 is TGTGCCAGCAGTGACGGCGGGGCAAAGAACACCATATATTTT. Protein product: CASSDGGAKNTIYF.

This clonotype has only a few counts. This chain joins TRBV5-1 and TRBJ2-3, with 9 bases aligning to TRBD2. CDR1 is SGHRS, CDR2 YFSETQ, per germline. The CDR3 covers 17 residues. The J segment lost 2 bases and the V segment lost 0 bases, leaving 7 bases of the junction unmatched. As DNA, the CDR3 is TGCGCCAGCAGCTTGGCCAAGCTAGCGGGGTACACAGATACGCAGTATTTT. As protein: CASSLAKLAGYTDTQYF.

The chain joins TRBV2 to TRBJ1-1, with D possibly being TRBD1 (6 bases). The CDR3 consists of 14 residues. Germline V CDR1 and CDR2: SNHLY, FYNNEI. Trimming took off 10 bases at V and 1 base at J, with 16 bases between the two ends. CDR3 nucleotides: TGTGCCACAAGAGATACAGGGAGGAACACTGAAGCTTTCTTT. Its protein is CATRDTGRNTEAFF.

The V and J genes are TRBV25-1 and TRBJ2-7; 9 bases map to TRBD1. J gave up 3 bases and V 5 bases, and 8 bases lay outside the gene matches. CDR3 length equals 15 residues. The germline CDR1 and CDR2 sequences are MGHDK and SYGVNS. CDR3 residues: CASSYSGTGNYEQYF. The DNA of the CDR3 is TGTGCCAGCAGTTATTCCGGGACAGGGAACTACGAGCAGTACTTC.

The rearrangement joins TRBV28 to TRBJ2-1, with 16 bases that match TRBD2. The junction had 12 bases not matched to a gene; V was cut back by 2 bases and J by 2 bases. This CDR3 contains 21 residues. Germline CDR1 MDHEN, CDR2 SYDVKM. The CDR3 sequence is CASSLEGGGLAGGLPYNEQFF. CDR3 coding DNA: TGTGCCAGCAGTTTAGAAGGCGGGGGACTAGCGGGGGGGCTGCCCTACAATGAGCAGTTCTTC. Drawing the rest from reference TRBV28 and TRBJ2-1, the complete variable domain is DVKVTQSSRYLVKRTGEKVFLECVQDMDHENMFWYRQDPGLGLRLIYFSYDVKMKEKGDIPEGYSVSREKKERFSLILESASTNQTSMYLCASSLEGGGLAGGLPYNEQFFGPGTRLTVL.

This clonotype was seen a few times. This chain uses TRBV6-5 with TRBJ2-5; the D call may be TRBD1 or TRBD2 (5 bases each). V lost 4 bases and J lost 2, with 11 bases in between. Looked up from germline, CDR1 is MNHEY and CDR2 is SVGAGI. The CDR3 contains 14 residues. The CDR3 DNA reads as TGTGCCAGCAGTTGGGGACGGAAACAAGAGACCCAGTACTTC. Translated, it gives CASSWGRKQETQYF.

This chain links TRBV6-5 with TRBJ2-7; D is uncertain. CDR1 and CDR2 from the germline V gene are MNHEY and SVGAGI. CDR3 length: 14 residues. V lost 2 bases and J lost 4, with 12 bases in between. As DNA, the CDR3 is TGTGCCAGCAGTTACACCCCACTATGGTACGAGCAGTACTTC. Its protein is CASSYTPLWYEQYF.

This clonotype was seen a few times. The chain uses TRBV3-1 and TRBJ2-7, with 10 bases identical to TRBD2. The germline CDR1 and CDR2 sequences are LGHDT and YNNKEL (reference sequence). The J segment lost 7 bases and the V segment lost 4 bases, leaving 10 bases of the junction unmatched. CDR3 length: 15 amino acids. The CDR3 sequence: CASSLRGTSAGEQYF. DNA for the CDR3: TGTGCCAGCAGCCTAAGAGGGACTAGCGCTGGGGAGCAGTACTTC.

This clonotype came up a few times. In DNA form, the CDR3 reads TGTGCCAGCAGCGTTCAGGGAGGCTATGGCTACACCTTC. The encoded protein is CASSVQGGYGYTF. J is TRBJ1-2 and V is TRBV9; TRBD1 is a possible D gene (5 bases). CDR3 size: 13 residues. Trimming cost V 2 bases and J 4 bases, with 9 bases left between them. CDR1 and CDR2 from the germline V gene are SGDLS and YYNGEE.

This clonotype was detected a few times. The V gene is TRBV11-2, the J gene TRBJ1-4; D ambiguous. Deletions cut 4 bases from V and 10 bases from J, with 13 bases between. Germline loops: CDR1 SGHAT, CDR2 FQNNGV. There are 13 residues in the CDR3. The CDR3 coding sequence is TGTGCCAGCAGCTACCTAGAGTGGGGAAAACTGTTTTTT. It yields the protein CASSYLEWGKLFF.

Only a few counts were recorded for this clonotype. This chain uses TRBV12-3 or TRBV12-4 with TRBJ2-1, with 8 bases that match TRBD2. CDR3 length: 14 amino acids. Trimming removed 2 bases from V and 9 bases from J; junction bases left unmatched: 6. The CDR3 bases are TGTGCCAGCAGTTTATCCCCGACTAGCGCTGAGCAGTTCTTC. Amino acids: CASSLSPTSAEQFF.

This clonotype came up a few times. The chain employs TRBV5-6 and TRBJ1-3; no reliable D call. Germline V CDR1 and CDR2: SGHDT, YYEEEE. The CDR3 loop spans 12 amino acids. V lost 1 base, J lost 4 bases, and 3 bases lay in between. The CDR3 spells CASSLMGNTIYF. The CDR3 coding sequence is TGTGCCAGCAGCTTGATGGGAAACACCATATATTTT.

The chain employs TRBV7-6 and TRBJ2-3; 10 bases align to TRBD2. Germline loops: CDR1 SGHVS, CDR2 FNYEAQ. This CDR3 is built from 20 residues. V shed 0 bases, J shed 0 bases, and the junction held 12 bases outside the gene matches. For the CDR3, the DNA is TGTGCCAGCAGCTTAGCCCCTAGCGGGAGAGTGTTCCGCAGCACAGATACGCAGTATTTT. This codes for CASSLAPSGRVFRSTDTQYF.